The entry that follows covers one TCR beta chain sequence. Data came from immunoSEQ multiplex PCR; TCRdb stores just in-frame clones and leaves some out. The top ten clones hold about 20% of a sample with fewer than 200,000 clones, roughly 78% of them seen once. This entry belongs to a study of blood T cell repertoires in COVID-19. Those who participated ranged in age from roughly 18 to 90 years and resided in approximately 26 US areas. The CDR3 consists of 16 residues. J gave up 0 bases and V 0 bases, and 2 bases lay outside the gene matches. Germline V gene data show CDR1 as LGHNA and CDR2 as YNFKEQ.

The gene calls are TRBV4-2 and TRBJ2-1; the match to TRBD1 covers 7 bases. This receptor was identified in a woman in her 70s in a cohort exposed to, infected with or recovered from COVID-19 (not recorded which). The sequenced material came from PBMCs or T cells enriched from blood (not recorded which). The CDR3 DNA is TGTGCCAGCAGCCAAGAGGGGACAGACTCCTACAATGAGCAGTTCTTC. Translation gives CASSQEGTDSYNEQFF.